The present T cell receptor beta chain was sequenced within a study of blood T cell repertoires in COVID-19. Study information: T cells, B-cell-depleted T cells, or PBMCs supplied cDNA or gDNA.

Methods used by the authors: How many nucleated cells were present was estimated from reference gene primer amplification. The data were produced by immunoSEQ multiplex PCR, yet TCRdb's version contains in-frame clones alone and is incomplete. That table is the source of V, J and clone size, and D and trimming were worked out from the DNA. This table has 180,000 or so clones, around 83% appearing once. Germline loops: CDR1 SNHLY, CDR2 FYNNEI. This CDR3 spans 16 amino acids. Trimming cost V 3 bases and J 4 bases; bases outside gene matches: 9. The TCR sequence derives from a man between 18 and 29 years old with acute or convalescent COVID-19. The sequenced sample consisted of peripheral blood. The V and J genes are TRBV2 and TRBJ2-3; the match to TRBD2 covers 8 bases. CDR3 loop: CASSDPGLESSDTQYF. As DNA, the CDR3 is TGTGCCAGCAGTGATCCGGGACTAGAATCATCAGATACGCAGTATTTT.